This T cell receptor (beta chain) was profiled in a study of T cells in Graves' hyperthyroidism and ophthalmopathy (dated by TCRdb to about 2019). With respect to the entire study: Peripheral blood samples were taken at the time of initial diagnosis, prior to any treatment. The approximately 98 discovery patients were randomly divided into training and test sets at a 7:3 ratio. After sampling, hyperthyroidism patients received methimazole starting at 30 mg daily, and ophthalmopathy patients received high-dose intravenous methylprednisolone. According to the paper, TCR Vbeta CDR3 sequencing was carried out on roughly 130 peripheral blood samples, which came from about 45 ophthalmopathy, around 75 hyperthyroidism and approximately 17 progressor patients. Prospective prediction of ophthalmopathy was tested in an independent validation cohort consisting of roughly 20 hyperthyroidism patients and around 17 patients who later progressed to ophthalmopathy. A discovery cohort of about a hundred patients, approximately 45 with Graves' ophthalmopathy and 57 with stable Graves' hyperthyroidism, was used to find distinguishing TCR V-J signatures. The study also compared thyroid tissue and blood T-cell repertoires from five or six Graves' hyperthyroidism patients. Paper-wide results and their limitations: In validation, the model predicted progression to ophthalmopathy a median of approximately 6.3 months before onset, with roughly 68% sensitivity and almost 75% specificity. Ophthalmopathy was separated from stable hyperthyroidism by a 13 V-J signature model, with approximately 85% sensitivity and about 81% specificity obtained in cross-validation and 80%/75% obtained in testing. No statistical method was used to set the sample size in advance, and investigators knew the group allocation. Most expanded thyroid clonotypes (frequency above 0.001) were also found in blood, which suggests that blood repertoires may mirror thyroid immune responses.

CDR1 and CDR2 were assigned from the germline V gene (reference sequence) as DFQATT and SNEGSKA. Taken from cysteine to phenylalanine, the CDR3 has 13 residues. Of the read, only the CDR3 DNA is kept; its 39 bases are in frame from base 1. Deletion took 1 base off V and 4 bases off J, with a span of 8 bases between the germline ends. In the ophthalmopathy patients, disease was moderately to severely active, with a Clinical Activity Score of 3 or more, a NOSPECS grade of 4 or more, and a duration of less than 3 months. Any patient with an uncontrolled infection, another autoimmune disease, pregnancy or lactation was excluded. Clinical symptoms, serum thyroxine and TRAb, thyroid ultrasound, and orbital computed tomography formed the basis for the diagnoses. PBMCs were separated from over 9 ml of fresh peripheral blood using Ficoll-Paque density gradient centrifugation. Total RNA was extracted using Trizol reagent, and RNA quality was assessed on an Agilent 2100 Bioanalyzer.

Notes on this clonotype: This clone's antigen is unknown. This may come from a read error, since a much larger clone is one base off.

Amplification of TCR beta CDR3 regions was carried out from RNA transcripts. The first round of RT-PCR for the TCR CDR3 was performed with the HTBI primer set and the Qiagen OneStep RT-PCR kit. A second multiplex PCR round built the libraries, followed by size selection and purification. Paired-end sequencing of the libraries was performed with 100 bp reads on an Illumina HiSeq2000. The source study handled its data this way. SOAPnuke was used to process the raw data, with reads discarded if the reads contained adapters or uncalled bases, had a mean Phred below 15, or lacked an exact constant-primer or identifier match. High-quality paired reads were merged with COPE v1.2.5, and unique nucleotide sequences were defined as clonotypes. Clonotypes were aligned to IMGT TRBV, TRBD and TRBJ reference segments using MiTCR v1.1. Only V-J combinations with frequency above 0.0001, covering about 99% of repertoires, were analysed. A TCS score was defined as the ratio of F50 (clonal expansion) to E x V (chaos), with BLOSUM62-based TCRdist applied between CDR3 peptides within each V-J. Welch's t-statistics and random forest reduced just over 500 V-J features to about 12, which were used in a naive Bayes classifier (R e1071). Clones were called with MiXCR by TCRdb after fastp trimmed the public reads at Q25, and only in-frame beta chains were retained. Merged by CDR3 protein, the rows form single entries marked with the most common genes and DNA. TCRdb's processing, not the study's, gives the V and J calls here. Across this sample there are 250,000 to 350,000 distinct CDR3 sequences, with approximately 21% seen only once. Together, the top ten hold around 60% of the sample.

The sequenced material came from blood. The chain is made from TRBV20-1 and TRBJ1-5; the D segment cannot be called with confidence. The receptor comes from a man under 40 with Graves' ophthalmopathy. The sequenced DNA is TGCAGTGCTAGAGCAGACGCTAATCAGCCCCAGCATTTT. This yields the protein CSARADANQPQHF.